These T cell receptor beta chains were read from a single sample in a study of response to subunit inactivated influenza vaccine. A single record per CDR3 protein comes from TCRdb applying MiXCR to the RT-PCR reads. The sample contains 650,000 or so distinct CDR3 sequences, 12% to 15% of which appear only once. The starting material was PBMCs from blood, obtained 14 to 15 days before vaccination. These receptor sequences come from a man aged 50-60 years who received an inactivated influenza vaccine. Both conserved end residues are part of each CDR3. The order of the fields is D gene, clone size, CDR3 length, J gene, V gene, CDR3 protein, CDR3 DNA. D genes are given only for firm matches. Size is stated for part of the rows, as once, few or many counts, or as a class when the clone is expanded.

TRBD1,few,12,TRBJ2-3,TRBV6-2/TRBV6-3,CASSYFGTGVYF,TGTGCCAGCAGTTACTTCGGGACAGGGGTGTATTTT
TRBD2,few,16,TRBJ2-1,TRBV12-3/TRBV12-4,CASSLALSGGYNEQFF,TGTGCCAGCAGTTTAGCGCTGAGCGGGGGGTACAATGAGCAGTTCTTC
NA,few,13,TRBJ2-3,TRBV29-1,CSVLAHSTDTQYF,TGCAGCGTTCTAGCTCATAGCACAGATACGCAGTATTTT
NA,NA,17,TRBJ1-2,TRBV12-3/TRBV12-4,CASILDTLATSNYGYTF,TGTGCCAGCATCCTTGACACCCTGGCGACTTCTAACTATGGCTACACCTTC
NA,NA,15,TRBJ2-1,TRBV9,CASSGRGGTDNEQFF,TGTGCCAGCAGCGGAAGGGGGGGGACAGACAATGAGCAGTTCTTC
NA,NA,14,TRBJ1-2,TRBV20-1,CSARVQGGYYGYTF,TGCAGTGCTAGAGTCCAGGGTGGTTACTATGGCTACACCTTC
NA,NA,15,TRBJ2-7,TRBV9,CASSVGESFLYEQYF,TGTGCCAGCAGCGTAGGGGAGAGTTTCCTCTACGAGCAGTACTTC
NA,many,14,TRBJ2-3,TRBV7-2,CASNWDGYTDTQYF,TGTGCCAGCAACTGGGACGGATACACAGATACGCAGTATTTT
NA,NA,15,TRBJ2-5,TRBV7-9,CASTLQRGGQETQYF,TGTGCCAGCACCCTGCAGAGGGGGGGGCAAGAGACCCAGTACTTC
TRBD1,few,13,TRBJ2-1,TRBV12-3/TRBV12-4,CASSFRQGNEQFF,TGTGCCAGCAGTTTTCGACAGGGCAATGAGCAGTTCTTC
NA,few,17,TRBJ2-1,TRBV4-3,CASSPKGEIPFYNEQFF,TGCGCCAGCAGCCCCAAGGGCGAGATACCCTTCTACAATGAGCAGTTCTTC
TRBD1,NA,19,TRBJ2-1,TRBV12-3/TRBV12-4,CASSQPGQWLRGSYNEQFF,TGTGCCAGCAGTCAGCCGGGACAGTGGCTAAGGGGCTCCTACAATGAGCAGTTCTTC
NA,once,14,TRBJ2-7,TRBV20-1,CSAGDTGRSYEQYF,TGCAGTGCTGGTGACACGGGCCGATCCTACGAGCAGTACTTC
TRBD1,NA,14,TRBJ1-2,TRBV20-1,CSARRGGEVNGYTF,TGCAGTGCTAGGCGAGGGGGCGAAGTAAATGGCTACACCTTC
NA,few,14,TRBJ1-4,TRBV30,CAWSVAGADEKLFF,TGTGCCTGGAGTGTGGCCGGGGCGGATGAAAAACTGTTTTTT
NA,many,14,TRBJ2-1,TRBV7-2,CASSLPGSYNEQFF,TGTGCCAGCAGCCTGCCAGGCTCCTACAATGAGCAGTTCTTC
TRBD1,few,15,TRBJ2-5,TRBV7-2,CASSVPGTVGETQYF,TGTGCCAGCAGCGTACCCGGGACAGTTGGGGAGACCCAGTACTTC
TRBD2,few,18,TRBJ2-1,TRBV10-2,CASSDEEGLAGDYSEQFF,TGCGCCAGCAGTGATGAAGAGGGGCTAGCGGGGGATTACAGTGAGCAGTTCTTC
NA,NA,18,TRBJ2-1,TRBV5-1,CASSLYGYPPTTDNEQFF,TGCGCCAGCAGCTTGTACGGATACCCCCCCACCACGGACAATGAGCAGTTCTTC
NA,few,15,TRBJ1-1,TRBV7-9,CASSSGWTASTEAFF,TGTGCCAGCAGCTCGGGATGGACAGCTAGCACTGAAGCTTTCTTT
TRBD2,few,16,TRBJ2-1,TRBV7-2,CASSRQLAGDRDEQFF,TGTGCCAGCAGTAGACAACTAGCGGGAGATCGGGATGAGCAGTTCTTC
NA,few,15,TRBJ1-1,TRBV10-3,CAISESQPLNTEAFF,TGTGCCATCAGTGAGTCGCAGCCCCTGAACACTGAAGCTTTCTTT
NA,few,14,TRBJ2-2,TRBV20-1,CSARAGGSNGELFF,TGCAGTGCTAGAGCGGGGGGCAGCAACGGGGAGCTGTTTTTT
TRBD1,NA,13,TRBJ1-1,TRBV6-5,CASSPTPGQGTFF,TGTGCCAGCAGTCCTACTCCGGGACAGGGCACTTTCTTT
TRBD2,once,14,TRBJ2-1,TRBV29-1,CSVDALGAGGEQFF,TGCAGCGTTGATGCCCTCGGAGCGGGAGGTGAGCAGTTCTTC
NA,few,12,TRBJ2-4,TRBV27,CAATKKAVIQYF,TGTGCCGCGACCAAAAAAGCGGTCATTCAGTACTTC
TRBD2,many,15,TRBJ2-1,TRBV12-3/TRBV12-4,CASSFGLAGDNEQFF,TGTGCCAGCAGTTTTGGTCTAGCGGGGGACAATGAGCAGTTCTTC
NA,NA,13,TRBJ2-5,TRBV4-1,CASSRSRQETQYF,TGCGCCAGCAGCCGATCGCGGCAAGAGACCCAGTACTTC
TRBD1,few,15,TRBJ2-3,TRBV7-8,CASSFRDRVTDTQYF,TGTGCCAGCAGCTTCCGGGACAGGGTAACAGATACGCAGTATTTT
NA,few,14,TRBJ1-2,TRBV29-1,CSVETGHGANGYTF,TGCAGCGTTGAAACAGGACACGGGGCGAATGGCTACACCTTC
TRBD1,NA,14,TRBJ1-3,TRBV10-1,CASSRGTAGNTIYF,TGCGCCAGCAGCCGAGGGACAGCTGGAAACACCATATATTTT
NA,NA,17,TRBJ2-5,TRBV11-2,CASSLDWGTPSQETQYF,TGTGCCAGCAGCTTAGACTGGGGGACTCCATCCCAAGAGACCCAGTACTTC
NA,NA,11,TRBJ1-1,TRBV20-1,CSATSTSEAFF,TGCAGTGCTACGTCAACCAGCGAAGCTTTCTTT
NA,NA,15,TRBJ2-3,TRBV2,CASSGGPGGTDTQYF,TGTGCCAGCAGTGGGGGCCCCGGTGGGACAGATACGCAGTATTTT
NA,NA,16,TRBJ2-3,TRBV24-1,CATSDLPRTNADTQYF,TGTGCCACCAGTGATTTGCCCCGGACTAATGCAGATACGCAGTATTTT
NA,few,16,TRBJ2-3,TRBV5-6,CASSLPSGGFTDTQYF,TGTGCCAGCAGCCTCCCCTCCGGGGGTTTCACAGATACGCAGTATTTT
TRBD2,many,15,TRBJ2-1,TRBV14,CASTGRRGGYNEQFF,TGTGCCAGCACCGGGAGGCGGGGAGGTTACAATGAGCAGTTCTTC
NA,NA,16,TRBJ1-2,TRBV7-2,CASSSRGTREGYGYTF,TGTGCCAGCAGCTCTAGAGGCACCCGGGAGGGCTATGGCTACACCTTC
TRBD1,few,13,TRBJ1-6,TRBV11-2,CASSLGQGRPLHF,TGTGCCAGCAGCTTAGGACAGGGGAGACCCCTCCACTTT
NA,few,12,TRBJ1-2,TRBV6-6,CASSQTQGGYTF,TGTGCCAGCAGTCAAACCCAGGGGGGCTACACCTTC
TRBD1,NA,12,TRBJ1-1,TRBV20-1,CSAKQGHTEAFF,TGCAGTGCCAAACAGGGGCACACTGAAGCTTTCTTT
TRBD1,NA,14,TRBJ2-7,TRBV11-3,CASSPRQGAREQYF,TGTGCCAGCAGCCCCAGACAGGGGGCGCGCGAGCAGTACTTC
NA,NA,11,TRBJ2-7,TRBV29-1,CSVVEGYEQYF,TGCAGCGTTGTCGAGGGGTACGAGCAGTACTTC
NA,few,12,TRBJ2-7,TRBV10-3,CAISESIAEQYF,TGTGCCATCAGTGAGTCGATAGCGGAGCAGTACTTC
NA,NA,16,TRBJ2-7,TRBV18,CASSPGTRGSSYEQYF,TGTGCCAGCTCACCCGGGACAAGGGGAAGCTCCTACGAGCAGTACTTC
NA,many,11,TRBJ1-1,TRBV20-1,CSARGDTEAFF,TGCAGTGCTAGGGGGGACACTGAAGCTTTCTTT
NA,many,13,TRBJ1-5,TRBV10-3,CAISPDSNQPQHF,TGTGCCATCAGTCCTGATAGCAATCAGCCCCAGCATTTT
TRBD1,NA,15,TRBJ1-1,TRBV7-2,CASSPGGPMNTEAFF,TGTGCCAGCAGCCCAGGGGGCCCGATGAACACTGAAGCTTTCTTT
NA,NA,13,TRBJ1-2,TRBV12-3/TRBV12-4,CASSFHADGGYTF,TGTGCCAGCAGTTTTCACGCGGACGGTGGCTACACCTTC
NA,few,12,TRBJ2-5,TRBV7-8,CASSLGPGAQYF,TGTGCCAGCAGCCTGGGGCCCGGGGCCCAGTACTTC
TRBD1,few,19,TRBJ2-3,TRBV12-3/TRBV12-4,CASSPRPGTGESSTDTQYF,TGTGCCAGCAGCCCCCGTCCCGGGACAGGGGAGTCCAGCACAGATACGCAGTATTTT
NA,NA,14,TRBJ2-7,TRBV20-1,CSARDVRGLDEQYF,TGCAGTGCTAGAGATGTCAGGGGACTCGACGAGCAGTACTTC
NA,NA,12,TRBJ2-1,TRBV20-1,CSASPLAGEQFF,TGCAGTGCTAGTCCACTAGCAGGTGAGCAGTTCTTC
NA,NA,15,TRBJ2-3,TRBV7-9,CASSLAKVVTDTQYF,TGTGCCAGCAGCTTAGCGAAGGTCGTCACAGATACGCAGTATTTT
NA,NA,13,TRBJ2-3,TRBV7-9,CASTQLRADTQYF,TGTGCCAGCACCCAGTTGAGGGCAGATACGCAGTATTTT